Given below is one TCR beta chain in context. What it binds is not known. The sample belongs to a study of early T cells in non-severe SARS-CoV-2 infection. Overall study: The sequenced material was bulk RNA from unsorted whole blood, and its chains were unpaired.

This CDR3 is 15 amino acids long. The germline gives CDR1 MNHNS, CDR2 SASEGT. V shed 6 bases and J shed 3 bases, with 18 bases lying between them. General observations from the study: Private and CD4 specificities were missed by VDJdb matching, which favored anti-spike CD8 responses.

The protocol attached unique molecular identifiers to individual cDNA molecules. TCRdb passed the 5' RACE reads through MiXCR, listing each CDR3 protein once. The repertoire holds tens of thousands of distinct CDR3 sequences, with nearly 10% as singletons. The sequenced material came from whole blood. This sequence originates from an adult who was a healthcare worker with PCR-confirmed SARS-CoV-2 infection or an uninfected control (not recorded which). The V gene is TRBV6-1, the J gene TRBJ2-7, with a tentative D call TRBD1 (6 bases). CDR3 DNA sequence: TGTGCCAGCAGAGAAACCTATCAGGGGTTCTACGAGCAGTACTTC. Its translation is CASRETYQGFYEQYF.